This TCR beta chain came from a study of identical twins. Study-wide results and limits: Its conclusions, products of cross-sectional statistical analysis, did not come from following the same donors.

Trimming at V came to 0 bases and at J to 0 bases, leaving 1 base not matched to a gene. Per germline, CDR1 SGHKS and CDR2 YYEKEE (reference sequence). CDR3 length: 16 amino acids. There were only healthy Caucasians among the donors. TCRdb reprocessed the 5' RACE reads via MiXCR and lists one record per CDR3 protein. The sample includes 210,000 or so distinct CDR3 sequences, less than 8% of them seen just once. With respect to this clonotype: Its antigen is undetermined.

The data also belong to a second study, concerning yellow fever vaccine responses in identical twins.

The sequenced sample consisted of memory (CD45RO+) T cells sorted from blood. The sequence was collected from a woman aged 18 to 35 in good health. This chain uses TRBV5-5 with TRBJ2-1; 9 bases map to TRBD2. Here the CDR3 DNA reads TGTGCCAGCAGCTTGGAGACTAGCGGCTCCTACAATGAGCAGTTCTTC. Its translation: CASSLETSGSYNEQFF.